These 28 T cell receptor beta chains were all obtained from the same sample, sequenced in a study of blood T cell repertoires in COVID-19. Here immunoSEQ multiplex PCR was the method, and the copy in TCRdb shows in-frame clones only, minus some. The sample records hundreds of thousands of clones, 80% to 90% being singletons. The sequencing input was peripheral blood. These receptors were collected from a woman between 45 and 65 years old with acute or convalescent COVID-19.

This chain joins TRBV2 and TRBJ2-7; D is possibly TRBD1 (8 bases). Germline V gives CDR1 SNHLY, CDR2 FYNNEI. This CDR3 region has 18 residues. Trimming stripped 3 bases from V and 2 bases from J, with 23 bases between. CDR3 sequence reads: CASSDLREGQDAPYEQYF. The CDR3 region has the DNA TGTGCCAGCAGTGATCTCAGGGAGGGACAGGACGCTCCCTACGAGCAGTACTTC.

The genes are TRBV3-1 (or the pseudogene TRBV3-2) and TRBJ1-4; TRBD1 aligns across 8 bases. V was clipped by 4 bases and J by 5 bases; unmatched bases: 3. The CDR3 consists of 14 residues. The V gene's germline CDR1 is LGHDT and CDR2 YNNKEL (reference sequence). CDR3 DNA sequence: TGTGCCAGCAGCCCGGGACAGGAGAATGAAAAACTGTTTTTT. Translated, it gives CASSPGQENEKLFF.

J is TRBJ2-5 and V is TRBV27, with D maybe TRBD1 (5 bases). The CDR3 is 14 amino acids. Trimming took 9 bases from V and 5 from J, leaving 19 bases between them. Germline V gives CDR1 MNHEY, CDR2 SMNVEV (reference sequence). DNA for the CDR3: TGTGCCAGTAGAACACGCGACTCAGGGGAGACCCAGTACTTC. Translated: CASRTRDSGETQYF.

The chain couples TRBV3-1 (or the pseudogene TRBV3-2) to TRBJ1-2; D is uncertain. Looked up from germline, CDR1 is LGHDT and CDR2 is YNNKEL (reference sequence). Trimming removed 4 bases at V and 6 bases at J, with 12 bases between. This CDR3 comprises 13 residues. The CDR3: CASSPNSRNGYTF. The CDR3, as DNA: TGTGCCAGCAGCCCTAATTCACGAAATGGCTACACCTTC.

This clone was counted a single time. The CDR3 bases are TGTGCCAGTAGCGTGACTAGCGGGAGTGGAGATACGCAGTATTTT. Its translation: CASSVTSGSGDTQYF. The rearrangement uses TRBV19 and TRBJ2-3; 12 positions match TRBD2. The length of the CDR3 is 15 residues. CDR1 LNHDA and CDR2 SQIVND come from the germline V gene (reference sequence). V was clipped by 6 bases and J by 5 bases; unmatched bases: 6. Full variable domain (rest looked up from reference TRBV19 and TRBJ2-3): DGGITQSPKYLFRKEGQNVTLSCEQNLNHDAMYWYRQDPGQGLRLIYYSQIVNDFQKGDIAEGYSVSREKKESFPLTVTSAQKNPTAFYLCASSVTSGSGDTQYFGPGTRLTVL.

This clone was recorded only once. J is TRBJ1-1 and V is TRBV6-5, with a possible D match to TRBD1 (5 bases). Germline V lookup: CDR1 MNHEY, CDR2 SVGAGI. V was clipped by 4 bases and J by 5 bases, with 11 bases between them. The CDR3 has 13 amino acids. The CDR3: CASSSQGRTEAFF. CDR3 sequence (DNA): TGTGCCAGCAGTTCCCAGGGCAGAACTGAAGCTTTCTTT.

Notes on this clone: A junction boundary mismatches the germline segment, possibly from a read error. The genes are TRBV7-7 and TRBJ2-7; possibly TRBD2 for D (6 bases). Germline lookup yields CDR1 SSHAT and CDR2 FNYEAQ (reference sequence). There are 20 residues in the CDR3. Written as DNA, the CDR3 is TGTGCTAGCAGCCCATGGCGCGACGGGAGAGTACGCCTTAGGTTCTACGAGCAGTACTTC. Translating it yields CASSPWRDGRVRLRFYEQYF.

This chain uses TRBV2 with TRBJ1-4, with a weak D call TRBD1 (5 bases). V lost 8 bases, J lost 5 bases, and 15 bases lay in between. The CDR3 has 14 residues. CDR1 and CDR2 (germline): SNHLY, FYNNEI. CDR3 nucleotide sequence: TGTGCCAGCGTGGTTGACCAGGGAAATGAAAAACTGTTTTTT. Protein: CASVVDQGNEKLFF. The full variable domain, rest sourced from reference TRBV2 and TRBJ1-4, is EPEVTQTPSHQVTQMGQEVILRCVPISNHLYFYWYRQILGQKVEFLVSFYNNEISEKSEIFDDQFSVERPDGSNFTLKIRSTKLEDSAMYFCASVVDQGNEKLFFGSGTQLSVL.

This chain joins TRBV7-2 and TRBJ1-6; 7 bases are a match to TRBD1. CDR1 is SGHTA, CDR2 FQGNSA, per germline. V lost 2 bases and J lost 5; bases outside the gene matches: 6. The CDR3 contains 16 residues. Written as DNA, the CDR3 is TGTGCCAGCAGCTTACCCCAACAGGGGAATAATTCACCCCTCCACTTT. Translated: CASSLPQQGNNSPLHF.

This chain links TRBV28 with TRBJ2-2; D is perhaps TRBD1 (6 bases). This CDR3 contains 15 residues. Germline V gives CDR1 MDHEN, CDR2 SYDVKM. The V gene lost 5 bases and the J gene lost 2 bases, with 12 bases spanning the gap. This CDR3 is CASSAPGENTGELFF. The CDR3 nucleotides read TGTGCCAGCAGTGCCCCAGGGGAAAACACCGGGGAGCTGTTTTTT.

The rearrangement links TRBV5-4 to TRBJ2-5, with 10 positions matching TRBD2. Germline CDR1 is SGHNT and CDR2 is YYREEE (reference sequence). After removal of 0 bases from V and 5 bases from J, the junction contained 10 bases not matched to a gene. The CDR3 contains 17 residues. In DNA, the CDR3 is TGTGCCAGCAGCTTGGTGGCTAGCGGGAGTTATAGGGAGACCCAGTACTTC. It yields the protein CASSLVASGSYRETQYF. Filled out from reference TRBV5-4 and TRBJ2-5, the complete variable domain reads ETGVTQSPTHLIKTRGQQVTLRCSSQSGHNTVSWYQQALGQGPQFIFQYYREEENGRGNFPPRFSGLQFPNYSSELNVNALELDDSALYLCASSLVASGSYRETQYFGPGTRLLVL.

The rearrangement uses TRBV5-4 and TRBJ2-1; 12 nucleotides align to TRBD2. This CDR3 contains 16 residues. Germline V gene data show CDR1 as SGHNT and CDR2 as YYREEE (reference sequence). The junction had 6 bases not matched to a gene; V was cut back by 0 bases and J by 8 bases. This CDR3 is CASSLGLAGGVDEQFF. CDR3 in DNA: TGTGCCAGCAGCTTGGGTCTAGCGGGAGGGGTGGATGAGCAGTTCTTC.

This chain joins TRBV12-3 or TRBV12-4 and TRBJ1-2, with D hard to call. The CDR3 length is 12 residues. Trimming took off 1 base at V and 8 bases at J, with 8 bases between the two ends. The CDR3 loop is CASSLVQEGYTF. CDR3 nucleotides: TGTGCCAGCAGTTTAGTCCAAGAGGGCTACACCTTC.

The rearrangement joins TRBV19 to TRBJ1-1; D is possibly TRBD1 (5 bases). CDR1 LNHDA and CDR2 SQIVND come from the germline V gene (reference sequence). The ends were cut back, 3 bases at V and 1 base at J, with 6 bases in the middle. The CDR3 consists of 13 residues. In nucleotides, the CDR3 is TGTGCCAGTAGTATGGGGCAGAACACTGAAGCTTTCTTT. Encoded protein: CASSMGQNTEAFF. The whole variable domain, filled in from reference TRBV19 and TRBJ1-1, reads DGGITQSPKYLFRKEGQNVTLSCEQNLNHDAMYWYRQDPGQGLRLIYYSQIVNDFQKGDIAEGYSVSREKKESFPLTVTSAQKNPTAFYLCASSMGQNTEAFFGQGTRLTVV.

CDR3 DNA sequence: TGTGCCTCGGCTAGCGGATACAATGAGCAGTTCTTC. This sequence encodes CASASGYNEQFF. This rearrangement joins TRBV30 to TRBJ2-1, with 7 bases matching TRBD2. With V trimmed by 7 bases and J by 4 bases, 4 bases remained unmatched. Germline V gene sequence: CDR1 GTSNPN, CDR2 SVGIG (reference sequence). The CDR3 extends over 12 amino acids.

This chain joins TRBV19 and TRBJ1-5; 10 positions match TRBD1. Germline loops: CDR1 LNHDA, CDR2 SQIVND (reference sequence). Unmatched junction bases numbered 9, after V lost 0 bases and J lost 7 bases. The CDR3 runs to 17 residues. CDR3 sequence: CASSIDDRGRSRQPQHF. CDR3 nucleotide sequence: TGTGCCAGTAGTATAGATGACAGGGGGCGGTCTCGGCAGCCCCAGCATTTT.

The J gene is TRBJ1-1, the V gene TRBV28; D is possibly TRBD1 (5 bases). Germline V lookup: CDR1 MDHEN, CDR2 SYDVKM. The CDR3 sequence is 14 residues long. V gave up 7 bases and J gave up 5 bases, with 17 bases separating them. DNA of the CDR3: TGTGCCAGCATCCACCCCCAAGGGGTTACTGAAGCTTTCTTT. Translating gives CASIHPQGVTEAFF.

CDR3 sequence reads: CASSDPSSGNTIYF. The CDR3 DNA is TGTGCCAGCAGTGACCCCAGCTCTGGAAACACCATATATTTT. The V and J genes are TRBV2 and TRBJ1-3; D unresolved. Looked up from germline, CDR1 is SNHLY and CDR2 is FYNNEI. CDR3 size: 14 residues. V shed 3 bases and J shed 0 bases, with 6 bases lying between them.

This chain joins TRBV25-1 and TRBJ2-7; 9 positions agree with TRBD1. Per the germline V gene, CDR1 is MGHDK and CDR2 is SYGVNS. Trimming at V came to 4 bases and at J to 1 base, leaving 5 bases not matched to a gene. The CDR3 loop spans 15 amino acids. CDR3 in amino acids: CASSASGTGSYEQYF. The CDR3 DNA follows: TGTGCCAGCAGTGCTTCCGGGACAGGGTCCTACGAGCAGTACTTC.

The chain employs TRBV28 and TRBJ1-6, with D possibly being TRBD1 (6 bases). This CDR3 has 15 residues. Germline V lookup: CDR1 MDHEN, CDR2 SYDVKM. V was clipped by 5 bases and J by 8 bases, with 16 bases between them. CDR3 residues: CASSPHRVGDSPLHF. CDR3 sequence (DNA): TGTGCCAGCAGTCCTCACAGGGTTGGGGATTCACCCCTCCACTTT.

The table lists this clone with a count of one. The chain employs TRBV6-5 and TRBJ2-7, with TRBD2 matching over 8 bases. Germline values: CDR1 MNHEY, CDR2 SVGAGI. With 1 base clipped from V and 5 bases from J, the junction kept 4 bases outside the gene matches. CDR3 length: 14 amino acids. In DNA, the CDR3 is TGTGCCAGCAGTTACTTGCGGGGGGCCAACGAGCAGTACTTC. Residues: CASSYLRGANEQYF.

The CDR3 DNA is TGTGCCAGTAGTATAGTGCTAGCGGATCCTAGCACAGATACGCAGTATTTT. The encoded protein is CASSIVLADPSTDTQYF. This chain uses TRBV19 with TRBJ2-3; TRBD2 matches 7 bases. The CDR3 has 17 residues. V shed 1 base, J shed 0 bases, and the junction held 7 bases outside the gene matches. In germline, CDR1 is LNHDA, CDR2 SQIVND (reference sequence).

Turning to this clone: A much larger clone lies one base from this, so it may be a read error. V gene TRBV2 combines with J gene TRBJ2-7; TRBD1 matches at 9 bases. CDR1 is SNHLY and CDR2 is FYNNEI in the germline V gene. The length of the CDR3 is 14 residues. V lost 6 bases to trimming and J lost 2 bases; unmatched junction nucleotides: 5. The CDR3 DNA reads TGTGCCAGCAGCCCGGGACAGGGAGCCTACGAGCAGTACTTC. As protein: CASSPGQGAYEQYF. Supplemented by reference TRBV2 and TRBJ2-7, the full variable domain reads EPEVTQTPSHQVTQMGQEVILRCVPISNHLYFYWYRQILGQKVEFLVSFYNNEISEKSEIFDDQFSVERPDGSNFTLKIRSTKLEDSAMYFCASSPGQGAYEQYFGPGTRLTVT.

The chain links TRBV19 to TRBJ1-4; unclear D gene. The CDR3 contains 13 residues. Trimming removed 5 bases at V and 8 bases at J, with 12 bases between. Germline CDR1 is LNHDA and CDR2 is SQIVND (reference sequence). CDR3 loop: CASSPFYSEKLFF. The CDR3 DNA sequence: TGTGCCAGTAGTCCTTTCTATTCCGAAAAACTGTTTTTT. Together with reference TRBV19 and TRBJ1-4, the CDR3 gives the full variable domain: DGGITQSPKYLFRKEGQNVTLSCEQNLNHDAMYWYRQDPGQGLRLIYYSQIVNDFQKGDIAEGYSVSREKKESFPLTVTSAQKNPTAFYLCASSPFYSEKLFFGSGTQLSVL.

V usage is TRBV2 and J usage is TRBJ1-1; perhaps TRBD1 as D (6 bases). The V gene lost 1 base and the J gene lost 4 bases, with 13 bases spanning the gap. The CDR3 sequence is 15 residues long. Germline loops: CDR1 SNHLY, CDR2 FYNNEI. DNA of the CDR3: TGTGCCAGCAGTGAAGGTGGACAGAGATTCACTGAAGCTTTCTTT. Encoded protein: CASSEGGQRFTEAFF.

This chain uses TRBV5-1 with TRBJ1-1; D uncertain. CDR3 length: 14 amino acids. V dropped 4 bases and J dropped 1 base, with 11 bases sitting between them. CDR1 SGHRS and CDR2 YFSETQ come from the germline V gene. The CDR3: CASSPTRGNTEAFF. The CDR3 DNA follows: TGCGCCAGCAGCCCCACCAGAGGGAACACTGAAGCTTTCTTT.

Note on this clone: At the DNA level, this CDR3 is encoded by other sequences in the same sample as well. The chain carries TRBV19 and TRBJ2-7; 9 bases agree with TRBD1. Germline assignment: CDR1 LNHDA and CDR2 SQIVND (reference sequence). The CDR3 extends over 14 amino acids. V was clipped by 5 bases and J by 1 base; unmatched bases: 3. CDR3 in DNA: TGTGCCAGTAGTCCCGGGACAGGGTCCTACGAGCAGTACTTC. It encodes CASSPGTGSYEQYF.

The chain combines TRBV10-1 with TRBJ2-1, with TRBD2 matching 9 bases. V was clipped by 3 bases and J by 8 bases; unmatched bases: 5. Germline values: CDR1 WNHNN, CDR2 SYGVQD (reference sequence). The CDR3 has 14 amino acids. This CDR3 reads CASSESSGSDEQFF. CDR3 DNA: TGCGCCAGCAGTGAAAGTAGCGGGAGCGATGAGCAGTTCTTC.